A selection of T cell receptor beta chains follows, all from one sample in a study of response to subunit inactivated influenza vaccine. TCRdb reprocessed the RT-PCR reads via MiXCR and lists one record per CDR3 protein. The sample shows roughly 290,000 distinct CDR3 sequences, 21% of them seen only once. The specimen was PBMCs from blood, collected less than 22 months after vaccination. Receptors were obtained from a man aged 50 to 69 who received an inactivated influenza vaccine. The CDR3 runs from the conserved cysteine through the conserved F or W. The D gene is left open where the match is weak. For some rows the clone size is stated as once, few or many, or as a class when expanded; others skip it.

V: TRBV28
J: TRBJ2-7
size: -
D: TRBD2
CDR3: CASSYLGLAGEGGYEQHF
DNA: TGTGCCAGCAGTTATCTGGGGCTAGCGGGAGAAGGAGGTTACGAGCAGCACTTC

V: TRBV19
J: TRBJ1-1
size: -
D: -
CDR3: CASSPGFSAEAFF
DNA: TGTGCCAGTAGTCCAGGGTTCAGCGCTGAAGCTTTCTTT

V: TRBV6-2/TRBV6-3
J: TRBJ2-1
size: -
D: -
CDR3: CASSYEGNEQFF
DNA: TGTGCCAGCAGTTACGAGGGGAATGAGCAGTTCTTC

V: TRBV14
J: TRBJ2-7
size: -
D: -
CDR3: CARTDIYEQYF
DNA: TGTGCCAGAACGGACATTTACGAGCAGTACTTC

V: TRBV4-2
J: TRBJ2-2
size: -
D: TRBD2
CDR3: CASSPPRDYQTGELFF
DNA: TGTGCCAGCAGCCCCCCGCGGGACTATCAAACCGGGGAGCTGTTTTTT

V: TRBV5-4
J: TRBJ1-2
size: -
D: -
CDR3: CASSLAGSKANYGYTF
DNA: TGTGCCAGCAGCTTGGCGGGGTCGAAAGCTAACTATGGCTACACCTTC

V: TRBV11-2
J: TRBJ1-5
size: many
D: -
CDR3: CASSLGDPGPNQPQHF
DNA: TGTGCCAGCAGCTTAGGGGATCCGGGTCCCAATCAGCCCCAGCATTTT

V: TRBV20-1
J: TRBJ2-7
size: -
D: TRBD2
CDR3: CSARTSGGPRDEQYF
DNA: TGCAGTGCTAGGACTAGCGGGGGGCCCAGGGACGAGCAGTACTTC

V: TRBV10-2
J: TRBJ1-1
size: many
D: -
CDR3: CASGRDTEAFF
DNA: TGCGCCAGCGGCAGAGACACTGAAGCTTTCTTT

V: TRBV5-1
J: TRBJ2-1
size: -
D: -
CDR3: CASSVRAGGGGEQFF
DNA: TGCGCCAGCAGCGTCCGGGCTGGGGGCGGGGGTGAGCAGTTCTTC